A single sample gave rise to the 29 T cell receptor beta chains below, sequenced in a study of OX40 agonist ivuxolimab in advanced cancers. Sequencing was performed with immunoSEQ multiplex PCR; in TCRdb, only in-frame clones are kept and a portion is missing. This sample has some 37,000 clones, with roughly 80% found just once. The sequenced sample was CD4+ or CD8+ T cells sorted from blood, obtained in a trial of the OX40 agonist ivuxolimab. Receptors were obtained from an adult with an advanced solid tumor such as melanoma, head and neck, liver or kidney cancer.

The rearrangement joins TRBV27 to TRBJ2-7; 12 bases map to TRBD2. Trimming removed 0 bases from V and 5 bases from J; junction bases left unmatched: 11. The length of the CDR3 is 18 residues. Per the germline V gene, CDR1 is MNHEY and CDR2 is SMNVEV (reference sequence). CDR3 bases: TGTGCCAGCAGTTTATCATCACCCTCTAGCGGGGGGGCCCACGAGCAGTACTTC. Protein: CASSLSSPSSGGAHEQYF.

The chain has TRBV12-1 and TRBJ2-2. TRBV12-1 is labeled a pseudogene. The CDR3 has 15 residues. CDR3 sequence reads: CASRVAAGHTGELFF. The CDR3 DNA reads TGTGCCAGCAGGGTCGCGGCAGGACACACCGGGGAGCTGTTTTTT.

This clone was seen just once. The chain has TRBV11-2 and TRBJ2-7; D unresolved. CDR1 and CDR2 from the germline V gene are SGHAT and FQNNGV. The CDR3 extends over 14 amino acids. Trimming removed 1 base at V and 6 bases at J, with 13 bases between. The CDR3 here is CASSLGTAKSEQYF. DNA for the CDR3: TGTGCCAGCAGCTTAGGGACGGCCAAATCCGAGCAGTACTTC. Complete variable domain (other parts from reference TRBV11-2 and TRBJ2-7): EAGVAQSPRYKIIEKRQSVAFWCNPISGHATLYWYQQILGQGPKLLIQFQNNGVVDDSQLPKDRFSAERLKGVDSTLKIQPAKLEDSAVYLCASSLGTAKSEQYFGPGTRLTVT.

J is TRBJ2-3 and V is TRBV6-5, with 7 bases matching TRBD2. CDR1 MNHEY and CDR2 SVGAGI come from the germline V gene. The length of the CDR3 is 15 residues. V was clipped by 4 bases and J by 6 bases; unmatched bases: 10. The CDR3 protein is CASSSTSSGGDTQYF. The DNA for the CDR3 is TGTGCCAGCAGTTCGACTAGCAGTGGGGGGGATACGCAGTATTTT.

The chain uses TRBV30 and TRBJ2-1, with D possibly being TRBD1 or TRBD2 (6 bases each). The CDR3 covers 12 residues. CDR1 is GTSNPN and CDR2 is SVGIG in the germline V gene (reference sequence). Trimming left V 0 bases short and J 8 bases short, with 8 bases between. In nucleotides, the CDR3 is TGTGCCTGGAGTGTGGAGGGGGATGAGCAGTTCTTC. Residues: CAWSVEGDEQFF.

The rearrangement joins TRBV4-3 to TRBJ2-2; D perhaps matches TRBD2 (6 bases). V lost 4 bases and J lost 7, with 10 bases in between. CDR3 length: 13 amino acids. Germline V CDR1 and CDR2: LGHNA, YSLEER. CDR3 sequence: CASSPGVGGELFF. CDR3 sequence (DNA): TGCGCCAGCAGCCCGGGAGTCGGCGGGGAGCTGTTTTTT.

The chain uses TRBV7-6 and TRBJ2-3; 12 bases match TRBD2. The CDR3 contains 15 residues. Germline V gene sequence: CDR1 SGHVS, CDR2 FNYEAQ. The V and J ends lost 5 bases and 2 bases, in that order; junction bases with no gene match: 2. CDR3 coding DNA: TGTGCCAGCAGCCGACTAGCGGGAGCCACAGATACGCAGTATTTT. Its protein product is CASSRLAGATDTQYF.

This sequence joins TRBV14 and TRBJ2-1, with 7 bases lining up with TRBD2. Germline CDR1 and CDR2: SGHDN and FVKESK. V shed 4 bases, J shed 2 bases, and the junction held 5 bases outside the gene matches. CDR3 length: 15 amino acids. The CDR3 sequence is CASSPGLAAYNEQFF. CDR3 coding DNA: TGTGCCAGCAGCCCCGGGCTAGCGGCCTACAATGAGCAGTTCTTC.

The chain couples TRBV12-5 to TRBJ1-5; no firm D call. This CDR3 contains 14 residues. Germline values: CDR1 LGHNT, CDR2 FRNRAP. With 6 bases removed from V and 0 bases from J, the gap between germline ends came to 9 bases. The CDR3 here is CASGQSYSNQPQHF. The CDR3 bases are TGTGCTAGTGGACAGAGCTATAGCAATCAGCCCCAGCATTTT.

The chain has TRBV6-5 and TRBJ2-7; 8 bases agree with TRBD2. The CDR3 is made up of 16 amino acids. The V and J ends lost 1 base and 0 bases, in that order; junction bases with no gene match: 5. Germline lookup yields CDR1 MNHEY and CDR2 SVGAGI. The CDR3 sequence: CASSYYSGGSSYEQYF. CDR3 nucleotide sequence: TGTGCCAGCAGTTACTATTCGGGGGGGAGCTCCTACGAGCAGTACTTC.

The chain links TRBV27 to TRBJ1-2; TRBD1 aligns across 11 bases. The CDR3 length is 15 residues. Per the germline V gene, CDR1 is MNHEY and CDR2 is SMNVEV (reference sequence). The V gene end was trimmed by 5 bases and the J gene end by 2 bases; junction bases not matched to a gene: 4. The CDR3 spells CASSAGQGANYGYTF. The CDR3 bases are TGTGCCAGCAGTGCCGGACAGGGGGCAAACTATGGCTACACCTTC.

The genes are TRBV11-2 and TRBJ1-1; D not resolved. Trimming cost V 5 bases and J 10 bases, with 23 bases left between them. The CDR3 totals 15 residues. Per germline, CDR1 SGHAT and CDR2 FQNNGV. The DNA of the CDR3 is TGTGCCAGCAGCCCCGGTCTAAAGGTCCCGGAGGGAGCTTTCTTT. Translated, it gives CASSPGLKVPEGAFF.

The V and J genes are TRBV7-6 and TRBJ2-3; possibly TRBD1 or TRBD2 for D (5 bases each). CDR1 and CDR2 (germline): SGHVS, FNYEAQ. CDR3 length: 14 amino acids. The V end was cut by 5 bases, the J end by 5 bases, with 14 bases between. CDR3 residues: CASSLGTDVDTQYF. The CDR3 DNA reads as TGTGCCAGCAGCCTAGGGACGGACGTAGATACGCAGTATTTT.

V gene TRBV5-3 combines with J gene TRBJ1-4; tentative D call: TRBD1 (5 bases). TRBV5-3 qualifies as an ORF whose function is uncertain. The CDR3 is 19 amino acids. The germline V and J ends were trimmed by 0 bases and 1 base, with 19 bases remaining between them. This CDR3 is CARSLGPQKGRETNEKLFF. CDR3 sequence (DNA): TGTGCCAGAAGCTTGGGGCCGCAGAAGGGGCGGGAAACTAATGAAAAACTGTTTTTT.

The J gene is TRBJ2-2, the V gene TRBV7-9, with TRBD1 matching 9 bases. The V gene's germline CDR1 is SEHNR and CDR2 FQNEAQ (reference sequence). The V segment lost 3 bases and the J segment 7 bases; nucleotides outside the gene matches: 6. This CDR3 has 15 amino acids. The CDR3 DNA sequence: TGTGCCAGCAGCTTTGTACAGGGGGCGTTCGGGGAGCTGTTTTTT. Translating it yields CASSFVQGAFGELFF.

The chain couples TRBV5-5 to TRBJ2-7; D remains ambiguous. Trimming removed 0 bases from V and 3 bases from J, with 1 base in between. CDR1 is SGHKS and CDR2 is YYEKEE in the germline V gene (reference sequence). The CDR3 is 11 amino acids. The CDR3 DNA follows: TGTGCCAGCAGCTTGGGCTACGAGCAGTACTTC. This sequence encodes CASSLGYEQYF.

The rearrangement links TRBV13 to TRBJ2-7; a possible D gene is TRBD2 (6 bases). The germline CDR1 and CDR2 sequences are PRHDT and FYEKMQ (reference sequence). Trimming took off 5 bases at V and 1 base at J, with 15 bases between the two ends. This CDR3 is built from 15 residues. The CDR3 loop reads CASSPNPGGSYEQYF. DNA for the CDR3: TGTGCCAGCAGCCCGAACCCCGGGGGTTCCTACGAGCAGTACTTC.

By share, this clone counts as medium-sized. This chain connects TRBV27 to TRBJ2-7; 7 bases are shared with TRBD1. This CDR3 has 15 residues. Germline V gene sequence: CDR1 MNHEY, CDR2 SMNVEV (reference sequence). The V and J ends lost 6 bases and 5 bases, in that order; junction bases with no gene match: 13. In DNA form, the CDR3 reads TGTGCCAGCAGCCCCTTTTCCGACAGGGTCCACGAGCAGTACTTC. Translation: CASSPFSDRVHEQYF.

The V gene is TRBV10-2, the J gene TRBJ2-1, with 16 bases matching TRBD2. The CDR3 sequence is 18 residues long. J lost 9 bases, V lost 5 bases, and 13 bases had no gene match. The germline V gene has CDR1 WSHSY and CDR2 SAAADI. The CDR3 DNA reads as TGCGCCAGCAGTCAAACAAAGGGACTAGCGGGAGGGTTCGGTGAGCAGTTCTTC. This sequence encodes CASSQTKGLAGGFGEQFF.

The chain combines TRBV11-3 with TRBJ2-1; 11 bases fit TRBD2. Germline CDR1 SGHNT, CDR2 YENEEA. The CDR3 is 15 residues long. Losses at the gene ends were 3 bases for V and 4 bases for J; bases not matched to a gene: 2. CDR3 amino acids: CASSLGLADYNEQFF. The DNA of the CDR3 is TGTGCCAGCAGCTTGGGACTAGCGGATTACAATGAGCAGTTCTTC. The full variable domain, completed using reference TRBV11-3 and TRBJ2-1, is EAGVVQSPRYKIIEKKQPVAFWCNPISGHNTLYWYLQNLGQGPELLIRYENEEAVDDSQLPKDRFSAERLKGVDSTLKIQPAELGDSAVYLCASSLGLADYNEQFFGPGTRLTVL.

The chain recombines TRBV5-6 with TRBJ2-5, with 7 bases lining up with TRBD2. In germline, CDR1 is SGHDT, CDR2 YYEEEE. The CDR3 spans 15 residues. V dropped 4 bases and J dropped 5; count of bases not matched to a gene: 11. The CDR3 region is CASSGPGLIGETQYF. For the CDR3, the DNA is TGTGCCAGCAGCGGACCGGGACTAATAGGCGAGACCCAGTACTTC.

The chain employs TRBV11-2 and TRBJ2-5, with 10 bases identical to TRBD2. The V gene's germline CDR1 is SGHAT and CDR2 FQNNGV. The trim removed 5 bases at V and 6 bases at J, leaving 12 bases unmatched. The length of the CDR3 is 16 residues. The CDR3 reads CASSPPGLAYRKTQYF. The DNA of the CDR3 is TGTGCCAGCAGCCCTCCGGGACTAGCGTACCGAAAGACCCAGTACTTC.

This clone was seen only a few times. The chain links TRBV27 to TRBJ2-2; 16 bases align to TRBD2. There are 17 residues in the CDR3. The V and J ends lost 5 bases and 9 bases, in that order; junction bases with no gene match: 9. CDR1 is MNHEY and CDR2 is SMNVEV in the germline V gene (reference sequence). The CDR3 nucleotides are TGTGCCAGCAGTCTACCGGGACTAGCGGGAGGGCCCCGGGAGCTGTTTTTT. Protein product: CASSLPGLAGGPRELFF.

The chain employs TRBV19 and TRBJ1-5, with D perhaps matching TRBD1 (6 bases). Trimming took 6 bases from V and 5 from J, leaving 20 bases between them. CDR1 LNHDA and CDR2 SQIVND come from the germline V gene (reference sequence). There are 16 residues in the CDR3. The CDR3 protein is CASSQLTGIQHQPQHF. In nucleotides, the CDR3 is TGTGCCAGTAGCCAACTCACAGGGATTCAACATCAGCCCCAGCATTTT.

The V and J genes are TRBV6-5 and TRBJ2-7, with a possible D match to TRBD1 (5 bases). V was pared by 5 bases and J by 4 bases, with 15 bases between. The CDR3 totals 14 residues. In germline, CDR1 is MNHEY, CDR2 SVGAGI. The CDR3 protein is CASSPLQEIYEQYF. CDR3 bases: TGTGCCAGCAGTCCCTTACAGGAGATATACGAGCAGTACTTC.

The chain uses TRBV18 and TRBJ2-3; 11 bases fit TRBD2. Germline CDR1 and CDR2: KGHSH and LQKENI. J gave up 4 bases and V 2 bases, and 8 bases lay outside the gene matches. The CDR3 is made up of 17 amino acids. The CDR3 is CASSPLGLAGGADTQYF. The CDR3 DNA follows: TGTGCCAGCTCACCATTGGGCCTAGCGGGAGGAGCAGATACGCAGTATTTT. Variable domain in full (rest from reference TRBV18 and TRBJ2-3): NAGVMQNPRHLVRRRGQEARLRCSPMKGHSHVYWYRQLPEEGLKFMVYLQKENIIDESGMPKERFSAEFPKEGPSILRIQQVVRGDSAAYFCASSPLGLAGGADTQYFGPGTRLTVL.

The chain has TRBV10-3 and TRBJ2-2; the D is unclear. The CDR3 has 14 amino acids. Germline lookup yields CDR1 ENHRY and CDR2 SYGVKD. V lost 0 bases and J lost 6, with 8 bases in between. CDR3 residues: CAISESGIPGELFF. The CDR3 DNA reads TGTGCCATCAGTGAGTCAGGCATCCCCGGGGAGCTGTTTTTT.

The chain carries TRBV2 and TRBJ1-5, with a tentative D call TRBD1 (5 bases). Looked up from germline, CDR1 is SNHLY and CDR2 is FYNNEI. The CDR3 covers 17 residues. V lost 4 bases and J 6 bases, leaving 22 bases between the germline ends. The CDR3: CASSVDRANIYSQPQHF. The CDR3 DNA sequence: TGTGCCAGCAGTGTCGACAGAGCCAATATATACAGTCAGCCCCAGCATTTT.

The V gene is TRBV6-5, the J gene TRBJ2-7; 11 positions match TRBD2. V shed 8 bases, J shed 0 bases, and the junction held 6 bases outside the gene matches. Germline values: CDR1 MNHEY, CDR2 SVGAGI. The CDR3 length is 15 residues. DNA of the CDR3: TGTGCCAGCGGCTCCGGGACTAGCGGCTCCTACGAGCAGTACTTC. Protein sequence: CASGSGTSGSYEQYF.